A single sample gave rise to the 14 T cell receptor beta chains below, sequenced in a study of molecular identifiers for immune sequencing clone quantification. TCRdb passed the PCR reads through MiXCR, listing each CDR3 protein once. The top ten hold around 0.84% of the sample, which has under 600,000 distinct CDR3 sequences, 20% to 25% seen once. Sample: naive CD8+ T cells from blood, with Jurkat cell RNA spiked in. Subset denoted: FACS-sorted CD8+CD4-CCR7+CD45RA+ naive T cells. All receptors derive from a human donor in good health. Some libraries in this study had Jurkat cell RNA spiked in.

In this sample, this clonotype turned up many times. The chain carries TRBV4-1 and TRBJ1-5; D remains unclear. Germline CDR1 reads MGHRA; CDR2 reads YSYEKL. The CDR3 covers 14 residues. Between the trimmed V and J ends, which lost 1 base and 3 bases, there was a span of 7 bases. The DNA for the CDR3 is TGCGCCAGCAGCCAAGGGACCTTCAATCAGCCCCAGCATTTT. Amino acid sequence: CASSQGTFNQPQHF.

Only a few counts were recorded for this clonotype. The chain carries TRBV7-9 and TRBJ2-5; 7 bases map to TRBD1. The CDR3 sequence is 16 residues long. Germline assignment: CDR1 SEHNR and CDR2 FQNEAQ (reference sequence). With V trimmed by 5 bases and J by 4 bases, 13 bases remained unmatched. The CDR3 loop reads CASSTGAGGSLETQYF. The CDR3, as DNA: TGTGCCAGCAGCACCGGGGCAGGGGGAAGTTTAGAGACCCAGTACTTC.

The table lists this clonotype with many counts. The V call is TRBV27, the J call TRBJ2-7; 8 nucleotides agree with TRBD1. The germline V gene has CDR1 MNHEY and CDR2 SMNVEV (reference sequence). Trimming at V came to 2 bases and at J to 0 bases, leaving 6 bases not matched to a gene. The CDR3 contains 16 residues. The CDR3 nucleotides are TGTGCCAGCAGTTTACAGGGGGCGACTGTCTCCTACGAGCAGTACTTC. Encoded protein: CASSLQGATVSYEQYF.

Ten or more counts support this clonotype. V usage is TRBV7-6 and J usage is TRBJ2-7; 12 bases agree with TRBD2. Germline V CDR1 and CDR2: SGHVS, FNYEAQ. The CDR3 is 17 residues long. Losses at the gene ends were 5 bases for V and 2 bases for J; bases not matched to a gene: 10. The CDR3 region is CASSRGPLAGGTYEQYF. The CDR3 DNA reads TGTGCCAGCAGCCGCGGCCCCCTAGCGGGGGGGACCTACGAGCAGTACTTC.

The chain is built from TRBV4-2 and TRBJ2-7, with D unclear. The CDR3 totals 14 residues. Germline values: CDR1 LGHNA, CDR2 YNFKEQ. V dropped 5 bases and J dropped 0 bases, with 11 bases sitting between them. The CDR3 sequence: CASSYSETSYEQYF. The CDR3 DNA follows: TGTGCCAGCAGCTACAGCGAGACCTCCTACGAGCAGTACTTC.

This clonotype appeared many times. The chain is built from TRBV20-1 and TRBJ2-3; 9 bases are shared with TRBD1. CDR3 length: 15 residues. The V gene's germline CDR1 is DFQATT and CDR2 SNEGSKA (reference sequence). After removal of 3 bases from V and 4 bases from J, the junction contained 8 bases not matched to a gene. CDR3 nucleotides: TGCAGTGCTAGCTACGGGACAGGGCCCCCAGATACGCAGTATTTT. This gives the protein CSASYGTGPPDTQYF.

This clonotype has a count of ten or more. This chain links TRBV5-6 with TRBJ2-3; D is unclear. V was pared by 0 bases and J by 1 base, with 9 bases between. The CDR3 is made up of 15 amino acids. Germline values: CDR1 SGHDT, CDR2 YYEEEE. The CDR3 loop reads CASSLAPGGTDTQYF. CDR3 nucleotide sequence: TGTGCCAGCAGCTTGGCCCCCGGTGGCACAGATACGCAGTATTTT.

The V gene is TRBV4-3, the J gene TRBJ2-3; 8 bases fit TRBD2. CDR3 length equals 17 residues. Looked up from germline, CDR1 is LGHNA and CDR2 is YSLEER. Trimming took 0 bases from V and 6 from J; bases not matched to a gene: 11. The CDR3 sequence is CASSQDWDGRADDTQYF. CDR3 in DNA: TGCGCCAGCAGCCAAGATTGGGACGGGAGGGCCGATGATACGCAGTATTTT.

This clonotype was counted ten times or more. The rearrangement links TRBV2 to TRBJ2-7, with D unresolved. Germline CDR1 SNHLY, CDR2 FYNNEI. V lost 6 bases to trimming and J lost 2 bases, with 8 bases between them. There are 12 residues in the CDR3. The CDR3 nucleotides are TGTGCCAGCAGCTCGTTCCCCTACGAGCAGTACTTC. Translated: CASSSFPYEQYF.

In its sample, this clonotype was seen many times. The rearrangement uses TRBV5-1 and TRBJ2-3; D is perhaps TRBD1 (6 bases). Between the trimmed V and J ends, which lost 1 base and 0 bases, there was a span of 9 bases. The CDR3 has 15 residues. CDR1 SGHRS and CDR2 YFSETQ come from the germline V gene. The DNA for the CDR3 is TGCGCCAGCAGCTTGTTAGGGACAAGCACAGATACGCAGTATTTT. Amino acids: CASSLLGTSTDTQYF.

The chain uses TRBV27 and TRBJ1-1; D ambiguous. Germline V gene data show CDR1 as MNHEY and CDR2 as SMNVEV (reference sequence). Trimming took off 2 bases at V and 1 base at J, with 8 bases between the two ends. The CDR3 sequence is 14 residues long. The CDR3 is CASSLRLPNTEAFF. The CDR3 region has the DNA TGTGCCAGCAGTTTAAGACTCCCGAACACTGAAGCTTTCTTT.

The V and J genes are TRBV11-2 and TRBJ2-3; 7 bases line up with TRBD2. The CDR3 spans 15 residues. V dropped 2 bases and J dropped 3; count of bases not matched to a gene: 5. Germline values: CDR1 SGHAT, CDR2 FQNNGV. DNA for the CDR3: TGTGCCAGCAGCTTACTGGGGGGGATGACAGATACGCAGTATTTT. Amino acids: CASSLLGGMTDTQYF.

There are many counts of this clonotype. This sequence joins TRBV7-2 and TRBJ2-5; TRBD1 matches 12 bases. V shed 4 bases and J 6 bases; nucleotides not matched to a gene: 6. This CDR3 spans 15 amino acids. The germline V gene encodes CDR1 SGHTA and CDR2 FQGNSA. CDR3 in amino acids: CASSSGTGGFKTQYF. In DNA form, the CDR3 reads TGTGCCAGCAGCTCCGGGACAGGGGGCTTTAAGACCCAGTACTTC.

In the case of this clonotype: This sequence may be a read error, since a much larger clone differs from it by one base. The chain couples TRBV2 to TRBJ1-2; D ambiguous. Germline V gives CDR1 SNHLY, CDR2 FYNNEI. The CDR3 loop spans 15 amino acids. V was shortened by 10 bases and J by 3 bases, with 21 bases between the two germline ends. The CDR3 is CATAERQASDYGYTF. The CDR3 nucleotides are TGTGCCACCGCGGAAAGGCAGGCGTCTGACTATGGCTACACCTTC.